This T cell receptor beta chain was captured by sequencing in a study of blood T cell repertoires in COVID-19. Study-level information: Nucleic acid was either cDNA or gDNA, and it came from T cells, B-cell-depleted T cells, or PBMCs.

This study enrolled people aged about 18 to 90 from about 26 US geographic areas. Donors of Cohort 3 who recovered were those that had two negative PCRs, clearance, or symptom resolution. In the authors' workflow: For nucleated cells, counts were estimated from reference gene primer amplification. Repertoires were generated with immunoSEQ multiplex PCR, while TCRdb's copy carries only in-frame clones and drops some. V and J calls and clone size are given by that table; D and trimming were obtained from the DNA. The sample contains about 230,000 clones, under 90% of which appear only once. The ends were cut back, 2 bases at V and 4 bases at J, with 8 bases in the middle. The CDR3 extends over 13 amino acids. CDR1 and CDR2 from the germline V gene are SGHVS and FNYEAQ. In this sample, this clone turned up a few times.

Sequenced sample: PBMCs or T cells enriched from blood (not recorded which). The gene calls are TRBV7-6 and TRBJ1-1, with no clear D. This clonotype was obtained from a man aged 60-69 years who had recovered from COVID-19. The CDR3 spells CASSLSLGTEAFF. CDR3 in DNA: TGTGCCAGCAGCTTATCACTTGGCACTGAAGCTTTCTTT.